This TCR beta chain appears in the sequencing data of a study of cytomegalovirus exposure and HLA in healthy donors. Points from the study as a whole: Rare TCR sequences dominated, though some public TCRs recurred in many donors.

Comments on this clone: The target antigen is unknown.

Assay used: immunoSEQ multiplex PCR; TCRdb lists only in-frame clones, some missing. This table has roughly 150,000 clones, about 96% appearing once. The CDR3 sequence is 12 residues long. Germline V gives CDR1 GTSNPN, CDR2 SVGIG (reference sequence). The V end lost 0 bases, the J end lost 7 bases, and 9 bases lay between the germline ends. This sequence was found in a woman aged 18-29 years in good health and CMV-seronegative. The chain carries TRBV30 and TRBJ1-2, with D unresolved. Sequenced input: PBMCs. CDR3 amino acids: CAWSVEVGGYTF. In nucleotides, the CDR3 is TGTGCCTGGAGTGTGGAGGTCGGTGGCTACACCTTC.